Listed here are 15 T cell receptor beta chains from one sample, sequenced in a study of molecular identifiers for immune sequencing clone quantification. Each CDR3 protein is one row after TCRdb ran MiXCR on the PCR reads. The repertoire consists of under 600,000 distinct CDR3 sequences, with 25% occurring once and the leading ten covering about 0.75%. The sequencing sample was made of naive CD8+ T cells from blood, with Jurkat cell RNA spiked in. The subset here: FACS-sorted CD8+CD4-CCR7+CD45RA+ naive T cells. All receptors derive from a human donor in good health. Some libraries in this study had Jurkat cell RNA spiked in.

This chain links TRBV4-3 with TRBJ2-3; D is unclear. The V gene lost 0 bases and the J gene lost 2 bases, with 6 bases spanning the gap. From germline, CDR1 is LGHNA and CDR2 YSLEER. The CDR3 covers 14 residues. CDR3 sequence (DNA): TGCGCCAGCAGCCAAGAGGCTCACACAGATACGCAGTATTTT. This codes for CASSQEAHTDTQYF.

A word on this clonotype: A much larger clone sits a single nucleotide away, making a read error possible. The V gene is TRBV19, the J gene TRBJ1-5; D is unclear. Germline-derived CDR1 and CDR2 are LNHDA and SQIVND (reference sequence). The CDR3 is 14 amino acids. In nucleotides, the CDR3 is TGTGCCGGTAGTATACCACAGAACATCCAGCCCCAGCATTTT. This gives the protein CAGSIPQNIQPQHF.

The chain recombines TRBV15 with TRBJ2-7; D is ambiguous. Per the germline V gene, CDR1 is LNHNV and CDR2 is YYDKDF (reference sequence). The CDR3 runs 13 residues. Trimming cost V 4 bases and J 3 bases, with 10 bases left between them. The CDR3 DNA reads TGTGCCACCAGCACCGGCATACTCTACGAGCAGTACTTC. This encodes CATSTGILYEQYF.

This sequence joins TRBV4-1 and TRBJ2-4; D is uncertain. Germline CDR1 and CDR2: MGHRA and YSYEKL. This CDR3 spans 15 amino acids. Trimming shortened V by 6 bases and J by 0 bases, and 12 bases separated the two germline ends. CDR3 sequence: CASSPDTAAKNIQYF. DNA of the CDR3: TGCGCCAGCAGTCCTGACACGGCAGCCAAAAACATTCAGTACTTC.

This clonotype was observed a handful of times. J is TRBJ1-4 and V is TRBV12-3 or TRBV12-4, with TRBD1 as a possible D gene (5 bases). The CDR3 extends over 16 amino acids. V gave up 8 bases and J gave up 2 bases, with 18 bases separating them. The CDR3 is CASFPGWGVTNEKLFF. The CDR3 DNA follows: TGTGCCAGCTTCCCAGGGTGGGGGGTCACTAATGAAAAACTGTTTTTT.

Note on this clonotype: It may be a read error: a sequence one base away is much more abundant. This chain connects TRBV7-9 to TRBJ1-2; 7 bases map to TRBD1. Germline CDR1 is SEHNR and CDR2 is FQNEAQ (reference sequence). With V trimmed by 6 bases and J by 2 bases, 21 bases remained unmatched. This CDR3 is 19 amino acids long. The CDR3 spells CASRYTEGAWQPKNYGYTF. The DNA of the CDR3 is TGTGCCAGCAGATATACCGAGGGGGCATGGCAACCTAAGAACTATGGCTACACCTTC.

This clonotype occurred a few times. CDR3 sequence: CASSLSGRGETQYF. Written as DNA, the CDR3 is TGTGCCAGCAGCCTTAGCGGGAGGGGAGAGACCCAGTACTTC. This chain joins TRBV7-6 and TRBJ2-5, with 11 bases fitting TRBD2. The CDR3 length is 14 residues. Germline V lookup: CDR1 SGHVS, CDR2 FNYEAQ. Trimming removed 5 bases from V and 4 bases from J; junction bases left unmatched: 3. Combining the CDR3 with reference TRBV7-6 and TRBJ2-5 gives the whole variable domain GAGVSQSPRYKVTKRGQDVALRCDPISGHVSLYWYRQALGQGPEFLTYFNYEAQQDKSGLPNDRFSAERPEGSISTLTIQRTEQRDSAMYRCASSLSGRGETQYFGPGTRLLVL.

This clonotype was detected a few times. This rearrangement joins TRBV29-1 to TRBJ2-5; 9 nucleotides match TRBD1. Germline V gene sequence: CDR1 SQVTM, CDR2 ANQGSEA. The CDR3 spans 14 residues. J gave up 6 bases and V 4 bases, and 9 bases lay outside the gene matches. CDR3 sequence: CSVGDREGWQTQYF. The CDR3 nucleotides read TGCAGCGTTGGGGACAGGGAGGGGTGGCAGACCCAGTACTTC.

This clonotype was found many times. The chain links TRBV14 to TRBJ2-7; 10 positions match TRBD2. CDR1 SGHDN and CDR2 FVKESK come from the germline V gene. The CDR3 runs 17 residues. The V and J ends lost 3 bases and 5 bases, in that order; junction bases with no gene match: 13. CDR3 region: CASSQVPPASGSDEQYF. The CDR3 DNA reads as TGTGCCAGCAGCCAGGTTCCCCCGGCTAGCGGGAGTGACGAGCAGTACTTC.

This clonotype was counted a few times. V usage is TRBV27 and J usage is TRBJ2-7; D is possibly TRBD1 or TRBD2 (5 bases each). There are 15 residues in the CDR3. The ends were cut back, 0 bases at V and 1 base at J, with 10 bases in the middle. Germline loops: CDR1 MNHEY, CDR2 SMNVEV (reference sequence). In nucleotides, the CDR3 is TGTGCCAGCAGTTTATCGAGTTGGGGGTCCTACGAGCAGTACTTC. It specifies CASSLSSWGSYEQYF.

This clonotype was found many times. The J gene is TRBJ1-1, the V gene TRBV6-2 or TRBV6-3, with a possible D match to TRBD1 (6 bases). The germline V gene encodes CDR1 MNHEY and CDR2 SVGEGT. Trimming removed 6 bases from V and 1 base from J, with 9 bases in between. The CDR3 has 13 amino acids. The CDR3, as DNA: TGTGCCAGCAGAAGACAGGAGAACACTGAAGCTTTCTTT. Its translation: CASRRQENTEAFF.

This clonotype was detected ten times or more. This chain's CDR3 is CASSHASGTSSYEQYF. Written as DNA, the CDR3 is TGCGCCAGCAGCCATGCTAGCGGGACGAGCTCCTACGAGCAGTACTTC. V usage is TRBV4-3 and J usage is TRBJ2-7; TRBD2 agrees at 9 bases. Germline V gene sequence: CDR1 LGHNA, CDR2 YSLEER. The ends lost 3 bases at V and 0 bases at J; junction bases unmatched: 6. This CDR3 spans 16 amino acids.

This clonotype was observed many times. The rearrangement links TRBV27 to TRBJ2-7; 11 bases are a match to TRBD2. The CDR3 loop spans 15 amino acids. Germline assignment: CDR1 MNHEY and CDR2 SMNVEV (reference sequence). Losses at the gene ends were 2 bases for V and 4 bases for J; bases not matched to a gene: 4. CDR3 nucleotides: TGTGCCAGCAGTTTAGTACTAGCGGGAGTATACGAGCAGTACTTC. Its translation is CASSLVLAGVYEQYF.

The sample holds a few counts of this clonotype. This rearrangement joins TRBV11-2 to TRBJ2-3; possible D gene TRBD1, 6 bases. The CDR3 runs 15 residues. From germline, CDR1 is SGHAT and CDR2 FQNNGV. Trimming removed 5 bases from V and 0 bases from J, with 12 bases in between. CDR3 sequence: CASSLGGFSTDTQYF. The DNA of the CDR3 is TGTGCCAGCAGCCTAGGGGGATTTAGCACAGATACGCAGTATTTT.

J is TRBJ1-1 and V is TRBV27, with D perhaps matching TRBD1 (5 bases). Deletions cut 8 bases from V and 8 bases from J, with 15 bases between. The germline CDR1 and CDR2 sequences are MNHEY and SMNVEV (reference sequence). The CDR3 length is 12 residues. CDR3 region: CASQGVGGEAFF. The CDR3 DNA follows: TGTGCCAGCCAAGGGGTGGGAGGGGAAGCTTTCTTT.